Sequencing of this T cell receptor (beta chain) was carried out in a study of a mutant IDH1 vaccine in newly diagnosed glioma (dated by TCRdb to the early 2020s). With respect to the entire study: Patients received eight vaccinations in weeks 1, 3, 5, 7, 11, 15, 19 and 23, corresponding to visits V03 through V10. Vaccination started 4-6 weeks after radiotherapy alone, or was given together with temozolomide cycles in the groups whose treatment included chemotherapy. Of the approximately 33 treated patients, around 60% were male and about 40% were female, and a mean age of around 40 years was recorded. Before enrollment, patients had received standard therapy of radiotherapy alone, temozolomide alone, or radiochemotherapy with temozolomide; most received the combination. Peripheral blood was collected at six visits: V03 (baseline), V05, V07, V10, V12 and V13. For exploratory analyses, longitudinal TCRB deep sequencing was carried out in about two dozen treated patients wherever samples were available. The paper's findings and limits, for the study overall: Changes in the top peripheral T cell clonotypes picked up by TCRB sequencing did not appear to be linked to pseudoprogression. The authors noted that analyses of patient blood samples could not be reproduced because of sample limitations. Vaccine-induced immune responses across multiple MHC alleles were detected in 85% to 95% of patients. Selection of PBMC samples for TCRB deep sequencing was based on availability.

Based on the germline V gene, the CDR1 and CDR2 sequences are SGDLS and YYNGEE. Trimming removed 0 bases from V and 6 bases from J; the gene matches leave 4 bases unexplained. From its cysteine to its phenylalanine, the CDR3 spans 15 amino acids. Of the read, only the CDR3 DNA is kept; its 45 bases are in frame from base 1. This clone has just one count. The antigen this receptor binds is unknown. No base qualities exist here, and no much larger clone lies one base off it. Per the publication, the time point label means: week 11, during vaccination. Each vaccine dose, consisting of 300 ug of a 20-mer mutant IDH1 peptide in Montanide, was administered subcutaneously with topical imiquimod. The donors had newly diagnosed IDH1-mutant astrocytomas of WHO grade 3 or 4 that showed loss of nuclear ATRX. The samples were drawn from NOA16, a multicentre, single-arm, open-label phase I trial in Germany that tested a mutant IDH1 peptide vaccine in humans for the first time. Genomic DNA for TCRB sequencing was extracted from EDTA blood using the DNeasy Blood and Tissue Kit.

The library was produced with the immunoSEQ multiplex PCR assay. Rearranged TCR beta chain sequences were amplified using the hsTCRB Kit according to the manufacturer's protocol. Sequencing of TCRB libraries was carried out on an Illumina MiSeq. As for the authors' bioinformatics: Demultiplexing, trimming and gene mapping were performed with the kit vendor's proprietary platform. TCRdb provides this immuneACCESS table in a form limited to in-frame rearrangements. Some clones are lacking; in checked studies, under half of them reflect an unresolved V gene, and why the rest are absent is not known. V and J calls and clone size are as listed in that table; D and trimming were resolved from the DNA. For this sample there are about 120,000 clones; almost 90% appear just once. The top ten constitute roughly 0.57% of the sample.

This material consisted of PBMCs, taken from a glioma patient whose treatment included an IDH1 peptide vaccine. The receptor was isolated from a woman aged 45 to 65 with glioma. The rearranged chain carries TRBV9 and TRBJ2-1, with 9 central nucleotides matching TRBD1. CDR3 region: CASSVVGTGSNEQFF. Here is the DNA: TGTGCCAGCAGCGTAGTGGGGACAGGGTCCAATGAGCAGTTCTTC.